Each of the 20 T cell receptor beta chains below was sequenced from the same sample in a study of shared clonotypes between healthy human individuals. Profiled with immunoSEQ multiplex PCR; TCRdb holds only in-frame clones, not every one. The sample contains about 2.4 million clones, around 94% of which appear only once. Sample: naive CD4+ T cells sorted from blood. Stated subset: CD45RA+ positively selected. The receptors derive from a man aged 18 to 30 in good health.

The gene calls are TRBV10-1 and TRBJ2-1; D tentatively reads TRBD1 or TRBD2 (6 bases each). Between the trimmed V and J ends, which lost 5 bases and 7 bases, there was a span of 18 bases. CDR1 and CDR2 (germline): WNHNN, SYGVQD (reference sequence). The CDR3 runs to 15 residues. The CDR3 region has the DNA TGCGCCAGCAGTAGGGGGGCCCAAGGTTTGAATGAGCAGTTCTTC. It translates to CASSRGAQGLNEQFF.

The rearrangement links TRBV10-3 to TRBJ1-5; D may be TRBD1 (6 bases). Germline V gives CDR1 ENHRY, CDR2 SYGVKD. There are 17 residues in the CDR3. Trimming cost V 0 bases and J 5 bases, with 17 bases left between them. CDR3 sequence reads: CAISESIFPGAHQPQHF. CDR3 in DNA: TGTGCCATCAGTGAGTCGATATTTCCAGGGGCCCATCAGCCCCAGCATTTT.

In regard to this clone: This same CDR3 is encoded by further DNA sequences in the sample. The V and J genes are TRBV27 and TRBJ1-1; possible D gene TRBD1, 5 bases. Trimming cost V 2 bases and J 5 bases, with 9 bases left between them. The germline V gene encodes CDR1 MNHEY and CDR2 SMNVEV (reference sequence). The CDR3 runs 13 residues. DNA for the CDR3: TGTGCCAGCAGTTTAAACAGGAATACTGAAGCTTTCTTT. This codes for CASSLNRNTEAFF.

This clone has just a few counts. Distinct nucleotide sequences in the sample also encode this CDR3. The chain couples TRBV18 to TRBJ1-1, with D tentatively TRBD1 (6 bases). This CDR3 spans 14 amino acids. The V end was cut by 3 bases, the J end by 5 bases, with 13 bases between. CDR1 KGHSH and CDR2 LQKENI come from the germline V gene. The CDR3 sequence is CASSPGAQNTEAFF. The CDR3 DNA is TGTGCCAGCTCACCGGGGGCCCAAAATACTGAAGCTTTCTTT. The complete variable domain, with remaining parts taken from reference TRBV18 and TRBJ1-1, reads NAGVMQNPRHLVRRRGQEARLRCSPMKGHSHVYWYRQLPEEGLKFMVYLQKENIIDESGMPKERFSAEFPKEGPSILRIQQVVRGDSAAYFCASSPGAQNTEAFFGQGTRLTVV.

V gene TRBV19 combines with J gene TRBJ2-7; the match to TRBD2 covers 9 bases. Germline CDR1 LNHDA, CDR2 SQIVND (reference sequence). There are 14 residues in the CDR3. V shed 10 bases, J shed 7 bases, and the junction held 14 bases outside the gene matches. As DNA, the CDR3 is TGTGCCACCGCTCGCGGGGGGGCGCGTCAGGAGCAGTACTTC. Translation: CATARGGARQEQYF.

V is TRBV6-6 and J is TRBJ1-6; D uncertain. This CDR3 is built from 14 residues. Trimming stripped 5 bases from V and 8 bases from J, with 13 bases between. Germline lookup yields CDR1 MNHNY and CDR2 SVGAGI (reference sequence). For the CDR3, the DNA is TGTGCCAGCAGTCGAAGTTTTTGGGATTCACCCCTCCACTTT. Translated: CASSRSFWDSPLHF.

This chain links TRBV27 with TRBJ2-1, with 7 bases fitting TRBD2. This CDR3 comprises 15 residues. J lost 1 base, V lost 5 bases, and 5 bases had no gene match. Germline CDR1 MNHEY, CDR2 SMNVEV (reference sequence). The CDR3 loop is CASSPERGSYNEQFF. CDR3 in DNA: TGTGCCAGCAGTCCAGAGCGGGGATCCTACAATGAGCAGTTCTTC.

This chain connects TRBV7-9 to TRBJ2-1; D is unresolved. Between the trimmed V and J ends, which lost 0 bases and 7 bases, there was a span of 10 bases. CDR3 size: 14 residues. Germline-derived CDR1 and CDR2 are SEHNR and FQNEAQ (reference sequence). The CDR3 reads CASSLAGWWNEQFF. The CDR3 region has the DNA TGTGCCAGCAGCTTAGCGGGATGGTGGAATGAGCAGTTCTTC.

The rearrangement uses TRBV19 and TRBJ1-2; D is unclear. The germline gives CDR1 LNHDA, CDR2 SQIVND (reference sequence). The germline V and J ends were trimmed by 4 bases and 8 bases, with 17 bases remaining between them. This CDR3 is 14 amino acids long. The DNA for the CDR3 is TGTGCCAGTAGTACCTCGTTGTCAGCGTTGGGCTACACCTTC. It translates to CASSTSLSALGYTF.

The CDR3 sequence: CASSESTGSSEQYF. The CDR3 DNA sequence: TGTGCCAGCAGTGAAAGCACAGGGTCTAGCGAGCAGTACTTC. The rearrangement links TRBV2 to TRBJ2-7, with a possible D match to TRBD1 (6 bases). Deletions cut 2 bases from V and 6 bases from J, with 14 bases between. The CDR3 covers 14 residues. Germline CDR1 reads SNHLY; CDR2 reads FYNNEI.

The chain employs TRBV19 and TRBJ2-2; tentative D call: TRBD2 (6 bases). This CDR3 spans 14 amino acids. Trimming removed 7 bases from V and 6 bases from J, with 15 bases in between. From germline, CDR1 is LNHDA and CDR2 SQIVND (reference sequence). The DNA of the CDR3 is TGTGCCAGTAACTTTCAGGAGGGATCCGGGGAGCTGTTTTTT. This translates into CASNFQEGSGELFF.

The chain couples TRBV7-2 to TRBJ2-7; 7 positions agree with TRBD2. The junction had 9 bases not matched to a gene; V was cut back by 2 bases and J by 5 bases. CDR3 length: 15 residues. Germline V lookup: CDR1 SGHTA, CDR2 FQGNSA. This CDR3 is CASSLLGGGPNEQYF. CDR3 nucleotide sequence: TGTGCCAGCAGCTTATTGGGGGGAGGGCCCAACGAGCAGTACTTC.

The V gene is TRBV29-1, the J gene TRBJ1-6; possibly TRBD1 for D (5 bases). Per germline, CDR1 SQVTM and CDR2 ANQGSEA. The V end was cut by 4 bases, the J end by 10 bases, with 26 bases between. CDR3 length: 17 residues. DNA for the CDR3: TGCAGCGTTGGGGATCGGCCACTCTCGTCAAGGGGCTCACCCCTCCACTTT. Its translation: CSVGDRPLSSRGSPLHF.

The chain uses TRBV18 and TRBJ2-1; D may correspond to TRBD1 or TRBD2 (5 bases each). Germline-derived CDR1 and CDR2 are KGHSH and LQKENI. The length of the CDR3 is 13 residues. With 2 bases removed from V and 7 bases from J, the gap between germline ends came to 9 bases. CDR3 bases: TGTGCCAGCTCACCAGGCAGGGAGAATGAGCAGTTCTTC. As protein: CASSPGRENEQFF.

The chain recombines TRBV21-1 with TRBJ2-7; TRBD2, the table's D call, was not compared with the DNA. TRBV21-1 is a pseudogene. The CDR3 is 12 amino acids. DNA for the CDR3: TGTGCCAGCAGCCCTGCGATCTACGAGCAGTACTTC. Protein product: CASSPAIYEQYF.

V and J are TRBV5-8 and TRBJ1-2, with D perhaps TRBD1 (5 bases). V was clipped by 2 bases and J by 3 bases, with 8 bases between them. This CDR3 comprises 13 residues. In germline, CDR1 is SGHTS, CDR2 YDEGEE. Written as DNA, the CDR3 is TGTGCCAGCAGCTTCCGACAGCACTATGGCTACACCTTC. It encodes CASSFRQHYGYTF. The full variable domain, with the rest looked up from reference TRBV5-8 and TRBJ1-2, is EAGVTQSPTHLIKTRGQQATLRCSPISGHTSVYWYQQALGLGLQFLLWYDEGEERNRGNFPPRFSGRQFPNYSSELNVNALELEDSALYLCASSFRQHYGYTFGSGTRLTVV.

The gene calls are TRBV5-6 and TRBJ2-7; 7 bases agree with TRBD1. The CDR3 has 12 residues. V lost 4 bases to trimming and J lost 8 bases; unmatched junction nucleotides: 6. CDR1 is SGHDT, CDR2 YYEEEE, per germline. The DNA of the CDR3 is TGTGCCAGCAGCCGGGACAGTTCTAAGCAGTACTTC. Its protein is CASSRDSSKQYF.

The chain links TRBV10-1 to TRBJ2-5; no clear D gene. Germline CDR1 reads WNHNN; CDR2 reads SYGVQD (reference sequence). The V gene lost 6 bases and the J gene lost 0 bases, with 11 bases spanning the gap. The CDR3 has 14 residues. CDR3: CASSRSRDQETQYF. For the CDR3, the DNA is TGCGCCAGCAGCCGGTCGAGAGACCAAGAGACCCAGTACTTC.

This clone appeared a single time. V usage is TRBV6-6 and J usage is TRBJ1-2; no definite D call. The ends were cut back, 5 bases at V and 8 bases at J, with 12 bases in the middle. The CDR3 contains 12 residues. The germline gives CDR1 MNHNY, CDR2 SVGAGI (reference sequence). CDR3 DNA: TGTGCCAGCAGTCGGGCTCTCGAGGGCTACACCTTC. This encodes CASSRALEGYTF.

The V gene is TRBV7-2, the J gene TRBJ2-7; D is perhaps TRBD2 (7 bases). Germline CDR1 SGHTA, CDR2 FQGNSA. The CDR3 runs 13 residues. Trimming took 6 bases from V and 3 from J, leaving 12 bases between them. The CDR3 loop reads CASRQGGSYEQYF. In DNA, the CDR3 is TGTGCCAGCAGACAGGGAGGGAGCTACGAGCAGTACTTC.